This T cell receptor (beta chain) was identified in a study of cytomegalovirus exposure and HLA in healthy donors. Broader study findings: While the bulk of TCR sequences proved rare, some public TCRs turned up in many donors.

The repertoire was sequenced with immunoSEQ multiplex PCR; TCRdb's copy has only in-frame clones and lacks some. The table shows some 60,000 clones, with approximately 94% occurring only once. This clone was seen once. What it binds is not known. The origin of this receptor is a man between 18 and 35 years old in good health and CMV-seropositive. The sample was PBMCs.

For the CDR3, the DNA is TGTGCCAGCACTAAAGCTTCGGGCAGGGCCTATGGCTACACCTTC. It is translated as CASTKASGRAYGYTF. This chain links TRBV28 with TRBJ1-2, with D maybe TRBD1 (5 bases). Germline lookup yields CDR1 MDHEN and CDR2 SYDVKM. CDR3 length: 15 amino acids. V was trimmed by 7 bases and J by 4 bases, leaving 19 bases between them.